Sequencing of this TCR beta chain was carried out in a study of blood T cell repertoires in COVID-19. Repertoires were generated with immunoSEQ multiplex PCR, while TCRdb's copy carries only in-frame clones and drops some. Among some 220,000 clones, almost 85% were seen once, and the ten largest hold under 4.5%. CDR3 size: 14 residues. V lost 5 bases and J lost 7; bases outside the gene matches: 8. Germline CDR1 reads SGHVS; CDR2 reads FQNEAQ. The source material was peripheral blood. This TCR was recovered from a man aged 50 to 59 with acute or convalescent COVID-19. The chain recombines TRBV7-8 with TRBJ1-5; 7 positions agree with TRBD1. The DNA of the CDR3 is TGTGCCAGCAGCGCCGACAGGGTCCGGCAGCCCCAGCATTTT. It translates to CASSADRVRQPQHF.